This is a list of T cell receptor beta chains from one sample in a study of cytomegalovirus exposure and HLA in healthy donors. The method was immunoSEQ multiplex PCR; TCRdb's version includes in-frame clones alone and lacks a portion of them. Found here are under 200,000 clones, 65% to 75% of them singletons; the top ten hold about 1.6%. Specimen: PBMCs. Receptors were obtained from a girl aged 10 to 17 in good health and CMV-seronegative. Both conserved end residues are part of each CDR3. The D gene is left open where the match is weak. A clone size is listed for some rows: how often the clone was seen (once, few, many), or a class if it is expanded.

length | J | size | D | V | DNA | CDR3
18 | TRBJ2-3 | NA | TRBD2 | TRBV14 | TGTGCCAGCAGCGAGGAGCGGGGGAGACTACTCAGCACAGATACGCAGTATTTT | CASSEERGRLLSTDTQYF
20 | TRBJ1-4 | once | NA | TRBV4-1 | TGCGCCAGCAGCCAAGATCTGGGGCAGGGAGGCCTAAGGGGCAATGAAAAACTGTTTTTT | CASSQDLGQGGLRGNEKLFF
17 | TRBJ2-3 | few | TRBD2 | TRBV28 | TGTGCCAGCAGTTTAGGTTCTAGCGGGGGGTCCACAGATACGCAGTATTTT | CASSLGSSGGSTDTQYF
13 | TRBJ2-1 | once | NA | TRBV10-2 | TGCGCCAGCAGTAGCATGTCCTACAATGAGCAGTTCTTC | CASSSMSYNEQFF
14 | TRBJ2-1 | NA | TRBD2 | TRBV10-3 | TGTGCCATGGGTAGTAGCGGGGTGGACAATGAGCAGTTCTTC | CAMGSSGVDNEQFF
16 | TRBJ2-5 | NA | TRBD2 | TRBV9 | TGTGCCAGCAGCGTAGGGGGCGGGGGGGCCTCGGAGACCCAGTACTTC | CASSVGGGGASETQYF
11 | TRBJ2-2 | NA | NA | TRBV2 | TGTGCCAGCAGTGCCTACTCGGAGCTGTTTTTT | CASSAYSELFF
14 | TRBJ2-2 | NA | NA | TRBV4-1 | TGCGCCAGCAGCTTAGGACAGGAGGGCCGGGAGCTGTTTTTT | CASSLGQEGRELFF
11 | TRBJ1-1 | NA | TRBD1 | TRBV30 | TGTGCCTGGAGTTCCAGGGGGGAAACTTTCTTT | CAWSSRGETFF
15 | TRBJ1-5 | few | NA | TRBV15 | TGTGCCACCAGCAGAGATAGAAGTAGCAATCAGCCCCAGCATTTT | CATSRDRSSNQPQHF
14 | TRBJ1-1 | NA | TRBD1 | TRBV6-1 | TGTGCCAGCAGGGATCGGGGGACAGTCACTGAAGCTTTCTTT | CASRDRGTVTEAFF
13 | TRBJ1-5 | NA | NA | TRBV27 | TGTGCCAGCAGTTACGGTAGCAATCAGCCCCAGCATTTT | CASSYGSNQPQHF
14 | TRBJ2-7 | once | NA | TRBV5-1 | TGCGCCAGCAGCTTGGCCGCGGGCTCCTACGAGCAGTACTTC | CASSLAAGSYEQYF
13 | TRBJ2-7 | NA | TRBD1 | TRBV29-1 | TGCAGCGTTGGAGAGCAGGGGGCATCCGAGCAGTACTTC | CSVGEQGASEQYF
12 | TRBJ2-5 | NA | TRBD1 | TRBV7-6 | TGTGCCAGTGCAGGGGGCTTTGAGACCCAGTACTTC | CASAGGFETQYF
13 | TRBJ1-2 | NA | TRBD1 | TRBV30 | TGTGCCTGGACCGGGGACAGGGGTTACGGCTACACCTTC | CAWTGDRGYGYTF
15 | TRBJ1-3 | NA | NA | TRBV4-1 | TGCGCCAGCAGCCATAGCAGGGGAACTGGAAACACCATATATTTT | CASSHSRGTGNTIYF
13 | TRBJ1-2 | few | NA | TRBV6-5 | TGTGCCAGCAGATCCGCGGGGGAGGATGGCTACACCTTC | CASRSAGEDGYTF
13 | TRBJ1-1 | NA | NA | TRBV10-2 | TGCGCCAGCAGTAAAAACACCAACACTGAAGCTTTCTTT | CASSKNTNTEAFF
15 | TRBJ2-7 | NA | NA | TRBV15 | TGTGCCACCAGCAGAGACAGGGCCCTCTCCTACGAGCAGTACTTC | CATSRDRALSYEQYF
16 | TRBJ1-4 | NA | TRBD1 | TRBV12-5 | TGTGCTAGTGGTTTGTTCCCGGGACAGGCAGATGAAAAACTGTTTTTT | CASGLFPGQADEKLFF
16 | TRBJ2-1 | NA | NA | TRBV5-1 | TGCGCCAGCAGCTTCGGGGGACGGTATTCCTACAATGAGCAGTTCTTC | CASSFGGRYSYNEQFF
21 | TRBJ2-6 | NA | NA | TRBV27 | TGTGCCAGCAGTCCGATCTCCCCTGGGACTTACAGTATCTCTGGGGCCAACGTCCTGACTTTC | CASSPISPGTYSISGANVLTF
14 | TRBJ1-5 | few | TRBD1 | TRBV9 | TGTGCCAGCAGCGGTGGGACAGGCAATCAGCCCCAGCATTTT | CASSGGTGNQPQHF
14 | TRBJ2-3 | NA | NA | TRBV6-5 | TGTGCCAGCACTGACTCCTCTAGCACAGATACGCAGTATTTT | CASTDSSSTDTQYF
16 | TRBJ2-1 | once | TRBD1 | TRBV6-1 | TGTGCCAGCAGTGTCCGGGACAGGGGACCATACAATGAGCAGTTCTTC | CASSVRDRGPYNEQFF
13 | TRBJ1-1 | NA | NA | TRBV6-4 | TGTGCCAGCAGTGACTCCCATGGGCTCGAGGCTTTCTTT | CASSDSHGLEAFF
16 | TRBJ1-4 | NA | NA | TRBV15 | TGTGCCACCAGCACGGATCGGGGAACAACTAATGAAAAACTGTTTTTT | CATSTDRGTTNEKLFF
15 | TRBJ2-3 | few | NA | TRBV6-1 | TGTGCCAGCAGTGAAGCAACAGGGCAGCGGGATACGCAGTATTTT | CASSEATGQRDTQYF
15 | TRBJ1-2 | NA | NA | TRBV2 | TGTGCCAGCATGGGACTTCGCAGGGAGACCTATGGCTACACCTTC | CASMGLRRETYGYTF
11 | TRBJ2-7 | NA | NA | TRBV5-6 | TGTGCCAGCAGCACTGGCTACGAGCAGTACTTC | CASSTGYEQYF
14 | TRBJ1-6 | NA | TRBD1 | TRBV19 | TGTGCCAGTAGTATAGGACAGGGGAAATCACCCCTCCACTTT | CASSIGQGKSPLHF
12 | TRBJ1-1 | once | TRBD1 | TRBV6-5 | TGTGCCAGCAGTAAACCTGACAGGGAGGCTTTCTTT | CASSKPDREAFF